Following are 10 T cell receptor beta chains from one sample sequenced in a study of cytomegalovirus exposure and HLA in healthy donors. 60 Vbeta and 13 Jbeta primers were used in PCR. Assay: immunoSEQ multiplex PCR; the TCRdb copy retains only in-frame clones and omits some. The sample lists some 140,000 clones, 65% to 85% occurring once. Material for sequencing was PBMCs. Receptor source: a woman aged 40 to 55 in good health and CMV-seropositive.

On this clone: Distinct nucleotide sequences in the sample also encode this CDR3. This chain links TRBV11-2 with TRBJ2-7; tentative D call: TRBD2 (5 bases). The V end lost 0 bases, the J end lost 3 bases, and 12 bases lay between the germline ends. CDR1 is SGHAT and CDR2 is FQNNGV in the germline V gene. There are 15 residues in the CDR3. CDR3 protein: CASSLELANNYEQYF. The CDR3, as DNA: TGTGCCAGCAGCTTAGAGCTAGCTAATAACTACGAGCAGTACTTC. Combining the CDR3 with reference TRBV11-2 and TRBJ2-7 gives the whole variable domain EAGVAQSPRYKIIEKRQSVAFWCNPISGHATLYWYQQILGQGPKLLIQFQNNGVVDDSQLPKDRFSAERLKGVDSTLKIQPAKLEDSAVYLCASSLELANNYEQYFGPGTRLTVT.

The chain has TRBV28 and TRBJ2-7; D might be TRBD1 (5 bases). From germline, CDR1 is MDHEN and CDR2 SYDVKM. V was trimmed by 4 bases and J by 2 bases, leaving 15 bases between them. This CDR3 comprises 15 residues. CDR3 sequence: CASSSPTAPTYEQYF. Here the CDR3 DNA reads TGTGCCAGCAGTTCACCGACAGCCCCAACCTACGAGCAGTACTTC.

V gene TRBV5-1 combines with J gene TRBJ1-1, with D maybe TRBD1 (6 bases). Looked up from germline, CDR1 is SGHRS and CDR2 is YFSETQ. Trimming removed 4 bases at V and 4 bases at J, with 14 bases between. The CDR3 sequence is 14 residues long. The CDR3 loop is CASSPTGRSTEAFF. In DNA form, the CDR3 reads TGCGCCAGCAGCCCGACAGGACGGAGCACTGAAGCTTTCTTT. Full variable domain (outside the CDR3, taken from reference TRBV5-1 and TRBJ1-1): KAGVTQTPRYLIKTRGQQVTLSCSPISGHRSVSWYQQTPGQGLQFLFEYFSETQRNKGNFPGRFSGRQFSNSRSEMNVSTLELGDSALYLCASSPTGRSTEAFFGQGTRLTVV.

The rearrangement joins TRBV2 to TRBJ2-1; TRBD2 aligns across 8 bases. Germline V lookup: CDR1 SNHLY, CDR2 FYNNEI. Trimming at V came to 6 bases and at J to 6 bases, leaving 10 bases not matched to a gene. The CDR3 totals 15 residues. The CDR3 is CASSLLAGEVNEQFF. The CDR3 DNA sequence: TGTGCCAGCAGCCTCCTAGCGGGCGAAGTCAATGAGCAGTTCTTC. Complete variable domain (other parts from reference TRBV2 and TRBJ2-1): EPEVTQTPSHQVTQMGQEVILRCVPISNHLYFYWYRQILGQKVEFLVSFYNNEISEKSEIFDDQFSVERPDGSNFTLKIRSTKLEDSAMYFCASSLLAGEVNEQFFGPGTRLTVL.

There are a few counts of this clone. The V and J genes are TRBV11-3 and TRBJ2-5, with TRBD1 matching over 10 bases. V was pared by 5 bases and J by 4 bases, with 4 bases of the junction left unmatched. CDR1 and CDR2 (germline): SGHNT, YENEEA. The CDR3 totals 14 residues. DNA for the CDR3: TGTGCCAGCAGCAAAGGACAGGGGGGAGAGACCCAGTACTTC. Protein product: CASSKGQGGETQYF.

This clone turned up a few times. The chain recombines TRBV28 with TRBJ1-5, with 7 bases aligning to TRBD1. Germline V lookup: CDR1 MDHEN, CDR2 SYDVKM. The V segment lost 6 bases and the J segment 0 bases; nucleotides outside the gene matches: 20. The CDR3 consists of 20 residues. The CDR3 DNA follows: TGTGCCAGCAGCCTAGGATTATGGTTAGGGACAGAAGATAGCAATCAGCCCCAGCATTTT. Translated, it gives CASSLGLWLGTEDSNQPQHF.

CDR3 sequence reads: CSVEDRIRTEAFF. The CDR3 DNA reads TGCAGCGTTGAGGACAGGATTCGCACTGAAGCTTTCTTT. The rearrangement uses TRBV29-1 and TRBJ1-1; TRBD1 matches 7 bases. Germline V gives CDR1 SQVTM, CDR2 ANQGSEA. CDR3 length: 13 residues. V was clipped by 3 bases and J by 4 bases; unmatched bases: 5.

This rearrangement joins TRBV18 to TRBJ2-5, with 7 bases aligning to TRBD2. This CDR3 has 14 residues. Trimming cost V 5 bases and J 3 bases; bases outside gene matches: 6. CDR1 and CDR2 (germline): KGHSH, LQKENI. Written as DNA, the CDR3 is TGTGCCAGCTCAGTCTCGGGGGGTGAAGAGACCCAGTACTTC. Translation: CASSVSGGEETQYF.

The gene calls are TRBV5-1 and TRBJ2-1; 11 bases are shared with TRBD1. The CDR3 contains 16 residues. Germline values: CDR1 SGHRS, CDR2 YFSETQ. V was pared by 4 bases and J by 6 bases, with 9 bases of the junction left unmatched. CDR3 in amino acids: CASSKSGQGAVNEQFF. CDR3 coding DNA: TGCGCCAGCAGCAAGTCTGGACAGGGGGCAGTCAATGAGCAGTTCTTC.

V usage is TRBV30 and J usage is TRBJ1-2, with 8 nucleotides matching TRBD1. After removal of 5 bases from V and 3 bases from J, the junction contained 5 bases not matched to a gene. This CDR3 region has 13 residues. Germline-derived CDR1 and CDR2 are GTSNPN and SVGIG (reference sequence). CDR3 bases: TGTGCCTGGCTCGCGACAGGGGACTATGGCTACACCTTC. Its protein product is CAWLATGDYGYTF. The variable domain in full, completed from reference TRBV30 and TRBJ1-2, reads SQTIHQWPATLVQPVGSPLSLECTVEGTSNPNLYWYRQAAGRGLQLLFYSVGIGQISSEVPQNLSASRPQDRQFILSSKKLLLSDSGFYLCAWLATGDYGYTFGSGTRLTVV.